In its sample, the clone carrying this T cell receptor beta chain was seen once. As originally analysed: Researchers report that nucleated cell counts were estimated from reference gene primer amplification. Sequencing used immunoSEQ multiplex PCR; TCRdb keeps in-frame clones, though not all of them. V, J and clone size reflect that table, while D and trimming were determined from the DNA. The table has around 250,000 clones, over 75% seen once. This CDR3 comprises 16 residues. Deletions cut 4 bases from V and 1 base from J, with 16 bases between. The germline CDR1 and CDR2 sequences are SGHRS and YFSETQ. This sample was taken from a study of blood T cell repertoires in COVID-19. Study context: Some COVID-19 samples were acute and others convalescent; all came from the United States, Italy and Spain. The cDNA or gDNA used as material had been derived from T cells, B-cell-depleted T cells, or PBMCs.

The clonotype originates from a man aged 25-45 years who had recovered from COVID-19. The sequenced sample was peripheral blood. The chain is built from TRBV5-1 and TRBJ2-3, with a tentative D call TRBD1 (5 bases). The CDR3 protein is CASSDGQTTGTDTQYF. DNA of the CDR3: TGCGCCAGCAGCGACGGGCAAACGACAGGCACAGATACGCAGTATTTT.